This T cell receptor beta chain is drawn from a study of monozygotic twins with inflammatory bowel disease (dated by TCRdb to about 2019). Turning to the overall study: In total, approximately 28 monozygotic twin pairs made up the full study: 19 Danish pairs, all IBD-discordant, plus nine German pairs, of which four were IBD-concordant and five were IBD-discordant. The search for disease-associated traits relied mainly on comparing IBD patients with their genetically identical healthy co-twins within discordant pairs. Each individual had, on average, about 151 000 unique TCRalpha sequences and 181 000 unique TCRbeta sequences available for analysis.

The study at large found these results: Differing immunosuppressive treatments among patients may have added background noise and inter-individual variability to the repertoires. TCRbeta repertoire diversity, by inverse Simpson index, was decreased in IBD patients compared with their healthy co-twins. Compared with healthy twins, IBD patients shared fewer clonotypes with other individuals, and the difference was most pronounced in patients with signs of disease activity. The analysis was unable to tell apart different T cell subtypes. Repertoire similarity did not differ between concordant and discordant twins, which could be due to limited statistical power. No single strong signal or clonotype linked to IBD turned up in the results, so the idea that one exists was not supported.

A roughly 2.6 ml peripheral blood sample was drawn into PAXgene tubes per donor and stored at -80°C. Without T cell sorting, total RNA was isolated from whole blood using the PAXgene blood miRNA kit on an automated QIAcube. Peripheral blood from monozygotic twin pairs concordant or discordant for inflammatory bowel disease was subjected to deep TCRalpha and TCRbeta repertoire profiling with unique molecular barcoding. Smoking habits were recorded for all twin pairs, and each individual was classified as a current, former or never smoker. The library came from 5' RACE. For each TCR library, approximately 3.5 ug of total RNA was used. For each sample, cDNA synthesis was carried out in eight separate reactions using SMARTScribe reverse transcriptase. During cDNA synthesis, unique molecular identifiers containing a 6-nucleotide sample barcode were introduced by template switching. Amplification of TCRalpha and TCRbeta cDNA involved two nested PCRs of 16 and 9 cycles, and each PCR was followed by bead purification. Before amplification, cDNA was treated with uracil DNA-glycosylase and purified using the QIAquick PCR purification kit. The second PCR added Illumina TruSeq-compatible adapters along with sample-specific barcodes. TapeStation and Qubit were used to check library quality and concentration, and 4 to 6 ng of each library was pooled. The pooled libraries were sequenced with 2 x 100 bp reads and custom sequencing primers on an Illumina HiSeq2500 single-index Rapid Run. Per the source publication's procedure: PCR and sequencing errors were corrected by UMI-based consensus assembly using MiGEC version 1.2.6. MiXCR version 2.1.1 handled V(D)J alignment, clonotype assembly and CDR3 extraction. To normalise gene usage, clonotype sharing and MAIT/NKT TCR abundance, the analysis used the top 1000, 10 000 and 20 000 clonotypes per sample. After downsampling to 27 000 UMIs, diversity was calculated as the inverse Simpson index using the vegan R package. Paired Mann-Whitney U tests were applied to discordant twin pairs, with Benjamini-Hochberg correction for multiple testing. Through TCRdb reprocessing, the reads give one entry per CDR3 protein sequence; DNA is omitted. It is TCRdb's table, rather than the study itself, that gives the V and J calls and clone size. The sample table includes 110,000 or so distinct CDR3 sequences. Around 12% of the sample lies in the top ten.

Measured from the cysteine to the phenylalanine, the CDR3 is 18 residues long. No DNA accompanies this entry. The germline V gene (reference sequence) provides CDR1 MNHEY and CDR2 SMNVEV. Notes on this clonotype: There is no known antigen for this receptor.

The sample comprised blood. This clonotype originated in a human donor with ulcerative colitis or Crohn's disease, or a healthy co-twin of an affected twin (not recorded which). The chain links TRBV27 with TRBJ2-7; as DNA is missing, the TRBD1 call by TCRdb cannot be tested. CDR3 sequence: CASSLFFFGGTGSYEQYF.